Here is one T cell receptor beta chain with its context. Its recognized antigen is unknown. No much larger clone is present one base from it, and per-base qualities are unavailable. This record comes from a study of T cell responses to AZD1222 COVID-19 vaccine (dated by TCRdb to 2020 to 2023). Concerning the study at large: AZD1222 recipients given second doses at about 4 weeks or at about 12 weeks were pooled, since spike-specific TCR depth and breadth were not found to differ between the two schedules. Trial participants were enrolled into age subgroups of 18-55, 56-69 and 70-plus years, which contained approximately 150, 28 and 58 TCR-sequenced participants, respectively. A total of approximately 240 trial participants underwent TCR sequencing, of whom some 210 received two doses of AZD1222 and around 26 received two doses of the MenACWY control vaccine.

At the junction V is shortened by 5 bases and J by 0 bases, with 22 bases in between. The CDR3 sequence holds 18 residues, the cysteine and phenylalanine included. Kept here is only the CDR3 DNA, which spans 54 bases and is read in frame from base 1. The germline V gene (reference sequence) specifies MNHNY as CDR1 and SVGAGI as CDR2. Overall study results and their limits: A significant rise in spike-specific TCR breadth and depth was observed after two AZD1222 doses relative to day 0 and relative to MenACWY recipients. Conclusions about previously exposed vaccinees were limited because only six AZD1222 recipients were SARS-CoV-2 seropositive at baseline. Because no samples from the day 14 peak response were available, repertoires could be characterized only after the peak T cell response. Nearly half of unique spike-specific TCRs reportedly recognized epitopes outside regions mutated in the B.1.351 and B.1.1.7 variants. In the small 56-69-year group, the increase in depth fell short of significance, most likely because of low power. The whole spike protein was spanned by vaccine-associated CD4 TCRs, and dominant responses were seen in regions 160-218 and 743-854. Participants were mostly white British, with more females than males. The authors suggested clonal diversity may have been underestimated.

The CDR3 regions of human TCRbeta chains were analyzed by immunosequencing. In the authors' own workflow: TCRs in the repertoires were matched against a reference library of SARS-CoV-2-specific TCRs that had been generated with the MIRA antigen-specificity platform. Breadth was defined as the fraction of unique TCRs that were SARS-CoV-2-associated. Depth was defined as the fraction of total T cells that were SARS-CoV-2-associated. Using the MIRA data, every spike-specific TCR was mapped to the spike region that the TCR reacted to and assigned to either a CD4 or a CD8 class. Log10-transformed breadth and depth values were compared by one-way ANOVA with Sidak's multiple comparisons tests. In TCRdb, the immuneACCESS table is reduced to in-frame sequences with V and J assigned. These tables do not hold every clone; where another copy was compared, an unresolved V gene accounts for under half, and the others remain unexplained. D and trimming come from the DNA, and the V and J calls and clone size come from that table. The sample table contains about 95,000 clones; only one count was recorded for around nine tenths of them. The top ten hold roughly 3.7% of the sample.

The time point label here, explained by the study, means: baseline before first vaccination. Vaccinee samples were obtained from the UK trials COV001 and COV002, which included a single-blind randomized controlled phase 2/3 trial of AZD1222 (ChAdOx1 nCoV-19) in healthy adults. For TCRbeta chain sequencing, PBMC samples from trial participants were taken at day 0 and at day 28 after the second dose. This clonotype originated in an adult in good health. This chain is built from TRBV6-6 and TRBJ1-1; no D gene call is confident. Here the sequenced sample was peripheral blood, taken on day 0 of AZD1222 vaccination. The DNA is as follows: TGTGCCAGCAGTCTCCGATTCTTCGGGCGGGGTATGAACACTGAAGCTTTCTTT. Translated, this is CASSLRFFGRGMNTEAFF.